A selection of T cell receptor beta chains follows, all from one sample in a study of T cells in pancreatic ductal adenocarcinoma. Profiling relied on immunoSEQ multiplex PCR, and the TCRdb table lists in-frame clones only, not all of them. This table holds about 5,400 clones, approximately 68% found once. The material sequenced was pancreatic tumor tissue. The source of these receptors is a human donor with pancreatic ductal adenocarcinoma. Both conserved end residues are part of each CDR3. A D gene is named only where the DNA matches it firmly. Clone size, where shown, is once, few, many, or a class for clones that have expanded.

size: .; D: .; V: TRBV30; J: TRBJ2-3; DNA: TGTGCCTGGAGTTTAGAGGTTGCGCAGTATTTT; CDR3: CAWSLEVAQYF
size: .; D: TRBD2; V: TRBV11-2; J: TRBJ2-3; DNA: TGTGCCAGCAGCCGAATACTACTAGCGGGGATAGGGGATACGCAGTATTTT; CDR3: CASSRILLAGIGDTQYF
size: large; D: TRBD1; V: TRBV7-9; J: TRBJ2-5; DNA: TGTGCCAGCAGCTCGACAGGGGGTGAAGAGACCCAGTACTTC; CDR3: CASSSTGGEETQYF
size: .; D: TRBD1; V: TRBV6-6; J: TRBJ1-1; DNA: TGTGCCAGCAGGAACACAGGGGAAGGAGTGAAGACTGAAGCTTTCTTT; CDR3: CASRNTGEGVKTEAFF
size: .; D: TRBD1; V: TRBV25-1; J: TRBJ2-1; DNA: TGTGCCAGCAGTGATTGGACAGGGAAGTCTTACAATGAGCAGTTCTTC; CDR3: CASSDWTGKSYNEQFF
size: .; D: .; V: TRBV6-1; J: TRBJ1-1; DNA: TGTGCCAGCAGTGGACAGGTGAACACTGAAGCTTTCTTT; CDR3: CASSGQVNTEAFF
size: once; D: .; V: TRBV29-1; J: TRBJ2-2; DNA: TGCAGCGTTGAATACAGACATAACACCGGGGAGCTGTTTTTT; CDR3: CSVEYRHNTGELFF
size: .; D: TRBD1; V: TRBV10-3; J: TRBJ1-1; DNA: TGTGCCATCAGTGAGATCGACAGGGAGAACACTGAAGCTTTCTTT; CDR3: CAISEIDRENTEAFF
size: few; D: TRBD1; V: TRBV15; J: TRBJ1-4; DNA: TGTGCCACCAGCATGACAGGGAGTGGGGAAAAACTGTTTTTT; CDR3: CATSMTGSGEKLFF
size: .; D: TRBD1; V: TRBV18; J: TRBJ2-7; DNA: TGTGCCAGCTCATCCGGGACAGGGGGCGACGAGCAGTACTTC; CDR3: CASSSGTGGDEQYF